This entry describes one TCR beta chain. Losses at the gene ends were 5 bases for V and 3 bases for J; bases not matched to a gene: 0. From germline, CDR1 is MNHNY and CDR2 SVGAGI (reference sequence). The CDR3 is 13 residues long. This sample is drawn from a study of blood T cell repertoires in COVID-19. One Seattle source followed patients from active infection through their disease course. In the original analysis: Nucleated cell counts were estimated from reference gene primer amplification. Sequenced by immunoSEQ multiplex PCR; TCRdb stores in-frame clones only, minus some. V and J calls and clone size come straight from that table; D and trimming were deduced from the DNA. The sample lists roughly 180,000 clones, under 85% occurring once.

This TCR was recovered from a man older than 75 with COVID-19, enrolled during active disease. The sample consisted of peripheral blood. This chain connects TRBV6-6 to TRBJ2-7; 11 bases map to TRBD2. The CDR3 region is CASSLAGGYEQYF. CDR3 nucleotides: TGTGCCAGCAGTCTAGCGGGGGGCTACGAGCAGTACTTC.